This TCR beta chain was sequenced during a study of blood T cell repertoires in COVID-19. Study overall: The samples span acute and convalescent COVID-19 from the United States, Italy and Spain. PBMCs, B-cell-depleted T cells, or T cells provided the cDNA or gDNA that made up the material.

Per the germline V gene, CDR1 is SEHNR and CDR2 is FQNEAQ (reference sequence). V dropped 1 base and J dropped 4 bases, with 17 bases sitting between them. The CDR3 covers 16 residues. Only a few counts were recorded for this clone. Source study methods: Amplification with reference gene primers provided the estimates of nucleated cell counts. Sequencing used immunoSEQ multiplex PCR; TCRdb keeps in-frame clones, though not all of them. V and J calls and clone size come straight from that table; D and trimming were deduced from the DNA. The sample includes 300,000 or so clones, 86% of them seen just once.

The sequence came from a woman in her 50s with acute or convalescent COVID-19. The chain recombines TRBV7-9 with TRBJ2-7; D perhaps matches TRBD2 (6 bases). The sequenced sample consisted of peripheral blood. As DNA, the CDR3 is TGTGCCAGCAGCTTAGTGGAGGGCTTGGGATCTTACGAGCAGTACTTC. Protein: CASSLVEGLGSYEQYF. Combining the CDR3 with reference TRBV7-9 and TRBJ2-7 gives the whole variable domain DTGVSQNPRHKITKRGQNVTFRCDPISEHNRLYWYRQTLGQGPEFLTYFQNEAQLEKSRLLSDRFSAERPKGSFSTLEIQRTEQGDSAMYLCASSLVEGLGSYEQYFGPGTRLTVT.